This TCR beta chain stems from a study of blood T cell repertoires in COVID-19. This clone was recorded a few times. This CDR3 is built from 13 residues. CDR1 and CDR2 from the germline V gene are ENHRY and SYGVKD. Deletions cut 1 base from V and 7 bases from J, with 10 bases between. Here immunoSEQ multiplex PCR was the method, and the copy in TCRdb shows in-frame clones only, minus some. The sample lists about 130,000 clones, around nine tenths seen once, with approximately 10% in the top ten. This TCR was sampled from a woman in her sixties or seventies with COVID-19, enrolled during active disease. The sequenced sample consisted of peripheral blood. The chain employs TRBV10-3 and TRBJ2-5; weak D call: TRBD2 (5 bases). The CDR3 region has the DNA TGTGCCATCAGTGAGTTGGAACGGGGGACCCAGTACTTC. This translates into CAISELERGTQYF.